The clone carrying this T cell receptor (beta chain) was detected a few times. The antigen is not known. This entry belongs to a study of blood T cells in healthy people across ages. Study-level results: In older individuals, TCR beta diversity per million T cells was lower, falling roughly linearly with age.

Germline values: CDR1 LNHNV, CDR2 YYDKDF (reference sequence). V was clipped by 6 bases and J by 3 bases, with 5 bases between them. The CDR3 runs 11 residues. Next came a second PCR, run for about 7 to 12 cycles, which used a sample-barcoded 5' primer along with a J-beta primer mix. Every sample gave at least 2.5 million paired-end reads containing CDR3. TCRdb re-derived calls from the 5' RACE reads in MiXCR, one entry per CDR3 protein. The table has around 1.5 million distinct CDR3 sequences, about 32% seen once. The J gene is TRBJ2-5, the V gene TRBV15; D is uncertain. The sequence was obtained from a woman in her thirties in good health. The specimen sequenced was blood. The CDR3: CATSGEETQYF. CDR3 DNA: TGTGCCACCAGTGGGGAAGAGACCCAGTACTTC.